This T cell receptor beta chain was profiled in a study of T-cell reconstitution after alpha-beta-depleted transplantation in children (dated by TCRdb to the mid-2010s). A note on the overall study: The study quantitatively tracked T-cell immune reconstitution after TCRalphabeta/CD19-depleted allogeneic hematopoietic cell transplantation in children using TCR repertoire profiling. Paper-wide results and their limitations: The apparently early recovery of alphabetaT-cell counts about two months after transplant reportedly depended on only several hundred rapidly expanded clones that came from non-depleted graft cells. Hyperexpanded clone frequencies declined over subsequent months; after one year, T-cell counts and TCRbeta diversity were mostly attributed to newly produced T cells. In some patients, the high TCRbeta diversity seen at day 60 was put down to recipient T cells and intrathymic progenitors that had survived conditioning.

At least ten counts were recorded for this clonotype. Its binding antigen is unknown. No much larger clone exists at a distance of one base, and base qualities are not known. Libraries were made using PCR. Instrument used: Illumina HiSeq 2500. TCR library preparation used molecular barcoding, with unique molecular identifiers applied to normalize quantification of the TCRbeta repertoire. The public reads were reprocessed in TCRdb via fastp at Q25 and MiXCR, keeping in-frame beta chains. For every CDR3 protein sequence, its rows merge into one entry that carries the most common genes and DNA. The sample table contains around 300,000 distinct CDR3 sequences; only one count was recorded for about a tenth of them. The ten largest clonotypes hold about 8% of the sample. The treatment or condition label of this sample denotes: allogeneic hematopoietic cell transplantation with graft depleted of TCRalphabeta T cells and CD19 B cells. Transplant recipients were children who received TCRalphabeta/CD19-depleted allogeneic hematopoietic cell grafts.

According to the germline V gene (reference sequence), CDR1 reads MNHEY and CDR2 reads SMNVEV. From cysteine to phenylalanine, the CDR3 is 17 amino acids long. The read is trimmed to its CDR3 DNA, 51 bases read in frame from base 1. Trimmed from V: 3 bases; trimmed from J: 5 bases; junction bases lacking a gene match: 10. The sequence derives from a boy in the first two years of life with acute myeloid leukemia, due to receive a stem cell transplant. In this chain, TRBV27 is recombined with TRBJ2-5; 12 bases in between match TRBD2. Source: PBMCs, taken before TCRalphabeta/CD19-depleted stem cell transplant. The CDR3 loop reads CASSFSGLAGRDETQYF. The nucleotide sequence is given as TGTGCCAGCAGTTTCTCAGGACTAGCGGGGAGGGATGAGACCCAGTACTTC.